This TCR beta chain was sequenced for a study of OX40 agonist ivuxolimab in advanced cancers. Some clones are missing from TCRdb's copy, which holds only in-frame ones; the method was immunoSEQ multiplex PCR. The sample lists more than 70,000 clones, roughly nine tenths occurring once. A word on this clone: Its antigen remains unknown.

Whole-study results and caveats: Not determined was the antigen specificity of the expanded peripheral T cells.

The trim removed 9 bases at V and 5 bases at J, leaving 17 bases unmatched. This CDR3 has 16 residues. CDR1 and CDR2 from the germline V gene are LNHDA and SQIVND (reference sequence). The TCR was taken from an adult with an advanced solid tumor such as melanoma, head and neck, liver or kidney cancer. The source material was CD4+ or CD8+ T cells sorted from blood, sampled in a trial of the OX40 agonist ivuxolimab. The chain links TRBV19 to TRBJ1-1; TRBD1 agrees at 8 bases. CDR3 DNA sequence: TGTGCCAGCAGTGACTTGAACAGGGGGTATCGGACTGAAGCTTTCTTT. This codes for CASSDLNRGYRTEAFF. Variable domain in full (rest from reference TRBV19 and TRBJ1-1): DGGITQSPKYLFRKEGQNVTLSCEQNLNHDAMYWYRQDPGQGLRLIYYSQIVNDFQKGDIAEGYSVSREKKESFPLTVTSAQKNPTAFYLCASSDLNRGYRTEAFFGQGTRLTVV.